This T cell receptor beta chain is drawn from a study of beta chain features in type 1 diabetes. The investigators reverse transcribed all of the isolated RNA, so they sequenced expressed TCRB transcripts. The data were produced by immunoSEQ multiplex PCR, yet TCRdb's version contains in-frame clones alone and is incomplete. The table lists about 150,000 clones, under 60% of them singletons. V gave up 2 bases and J gave up 5 bases; unmatched junction bases: 9. CDR3 size: 17 residues. Germline V CDR1 and CDR2: SGHTA, FQGNSA. By way of CD45RO/CCR7/CD25/CD127/CD95/CD27, the CD4+ regulatory, stem cell-like memory, central memory and naive cells were sorted.

V usage is TRBV7-2 and J usage is TRBJ2-2; 9 bases align to TRBD2. Sequencing input: Tregs from blood. This TCR derives from a man younger than 35 in good health. The CDR3 reads CASSLLGGGAGTGELFF. CDR3 bases: TGTGCCAGCAGCTTATTAGGCGGGGGGGCCGGGACCGGGGAGCTGTTTTTT.